This TCR beta chain was sequenced during a study of blood T cell repertoires in COVID-19. Study-wide background: Acute and convalescent COVID-19 samples came from the United States, Italy and Spain. T cells, B-cell-depleted T cells, or PBMCs provided the cDNA or gDNA that served as material.

Germline lookup yields CDR1 LNHNV and CDR2 YYDKDF (reference sequence). The CDR3 is 14 amino acids. Trimming stripped 5 bases from V and 1 base from J, with 11 bases between. This clone was detected many times. This table comes from immunoSEQ multiplex PCR, and its TCRdb copy is limited to in-frame clones, with some not included. The sample has approximately 240,000 clones, about 86% seen once. The receptor was isolated from a woman aged 25-40 years who had recovered from COVID-19. V gene TRBV15 combines with J gene TRBJ1-1; D call uncertain. Sequenced input: peripheral blood. CDR3 sequence (DNA): TGTGCCACCAGCGTCGACACAACGAACACTGAAGCTTTCTTT. It yields the protein CATSVDTTNTEAFF.